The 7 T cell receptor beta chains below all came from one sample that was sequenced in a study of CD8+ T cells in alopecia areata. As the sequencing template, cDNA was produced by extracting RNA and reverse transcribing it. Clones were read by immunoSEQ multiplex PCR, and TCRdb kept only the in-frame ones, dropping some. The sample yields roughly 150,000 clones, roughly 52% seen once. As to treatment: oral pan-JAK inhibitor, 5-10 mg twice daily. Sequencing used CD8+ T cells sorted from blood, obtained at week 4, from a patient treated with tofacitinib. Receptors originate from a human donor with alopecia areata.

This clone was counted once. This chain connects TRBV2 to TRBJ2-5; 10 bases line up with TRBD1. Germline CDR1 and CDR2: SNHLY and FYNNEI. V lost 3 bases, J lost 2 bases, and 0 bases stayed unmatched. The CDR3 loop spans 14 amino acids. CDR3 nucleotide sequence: TGTGCCAGCAGTGAGGGACAGGGGCAAGAGACCCAGTACTTC. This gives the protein CASSEGQGQETQYF.

CDR3 residues: CASSAALREEEQYF. Written as DNA, the CDR3 is TGTGCCAGCAGTGCCGCGCTCCGAGAAGAGGAGCAGTACTTC. The chain couples TRBV2 to TRBJ2-7; no reliable D call. Germline CDR1 is SNHLY and CDR2 is FYNNEI. This CDR3 comprises 14 residues. V lost 4 bases to trimming and J lost 7 bases, with 17 bases between them.

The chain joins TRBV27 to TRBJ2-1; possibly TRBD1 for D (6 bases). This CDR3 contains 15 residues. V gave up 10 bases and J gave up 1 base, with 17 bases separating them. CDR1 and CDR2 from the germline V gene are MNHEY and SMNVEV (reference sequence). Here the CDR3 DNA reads TGTGCCATTTCCTCCGGGACACCTTCCTACAATGAGCAGTTCTTC. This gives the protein CAISSGTPSYNEQFF.

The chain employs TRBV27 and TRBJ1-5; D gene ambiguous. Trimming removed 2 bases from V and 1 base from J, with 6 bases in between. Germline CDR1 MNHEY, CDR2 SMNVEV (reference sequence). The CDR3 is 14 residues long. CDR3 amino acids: CASSLIPSNQPQHF. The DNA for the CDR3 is TGTGCCAGCAGTTTAATCCCCAGCAATCAGCCCCAGCATTTT.

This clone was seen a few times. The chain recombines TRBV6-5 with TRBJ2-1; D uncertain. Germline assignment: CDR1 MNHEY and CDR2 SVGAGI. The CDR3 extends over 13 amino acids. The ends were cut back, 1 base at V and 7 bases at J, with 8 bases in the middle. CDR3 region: CASSYLERNEQFF. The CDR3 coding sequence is TGTGCCAGCAGTTACTTAGAGCGTAATGAGCAGTTCTTC.

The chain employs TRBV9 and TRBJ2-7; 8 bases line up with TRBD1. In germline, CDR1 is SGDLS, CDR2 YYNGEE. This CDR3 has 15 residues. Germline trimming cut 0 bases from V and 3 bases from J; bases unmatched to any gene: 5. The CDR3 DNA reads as TGTGCCAGCAGCGTAGGGGGACAGGTTCTCTACGAGCAGTACTTC. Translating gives CASSVGGQVLYEQYF.

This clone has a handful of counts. The CDR3 region is CASSLDVVTGELFF. For the CDR3, the DNA is TGTGCCAGCAGCTTAGACGTGGTCACCGGGGAGCTGTTTTTT. The chain carries TRBV7-2 and TRBJ2-2; no clear D. Germline CDR1 and CDR2: SGHTA and FQGNSA. The CDR3 is 14 amino acids. Between the trimmed V and J ends, which lost 1 base and 4 bases, there was a span of 7 bases.